The source of this T cell receptor beta chain is a study of blood T cell repertoires in COVID-19. Study in general: Italy, Spain and the United States were the sources of the convalescent and acute COVID-19 samples.

In the source study's methods: Amplifying reference gene primers gave estimates of nucleated cell counts. Using immunoSEQ multiplex PCR, the repertoire was profiled, and TCRdb retains in-frame clones only, with some absent. V, J and clone size reflect that table, while D and trimming were determined from the DNA. The sample yields about 250,000 clones, approximately 86% seen once. V lost 6 bases and J lost 8, with 19 bases in between. Germline loops: CDR1 LNHDA, CDR2 SQIVND (reference sequence). This CDR3 contains 15 residues. Sequencing input: peripheral blood. The receptor was derived from a woman in her sixties with active or convalescent COVID-19. The V and J genes are TRBV19 and TRBJ1-4, with a tentative D call TRBD1 (5 bases). The CDR3: CASRPTYVQEEKLFF. Written as DNA, the CDR3 is TGTGCCAGTAGACCAACCTACGTACAGGAAGAAAAACTGTTTTTT.